This TCR beta chain originates from a study of T cell changes during pregnancy in multiple sclerosis. Generated by immunoSEQ multiplex PCR, the TCRdb table keeps only in-frame clones and is missing some. The profile shows approximately 51,000 clones, roughly 94% of them singletons. This TCR was recovered from a female donor with multiple sclerosis, enrolled in a pregnancy study. The sample consisted of CD4+ T cells from peripheral blood mononuclear cells, taken in the second trimester of pregnancy.

The CDR3 here is CASSRDYTGELFF. In DNA form, the CDR3 reads TGTGCCAGCAGCCGGGACTACACCGGGGAGCTGTTTTTT. The V call is TRBV7-2, the J call TRBJ2-2, with D perhaps TRBD2 (6 bases). V was pared by 5 bases and J by 3 bases, with 7 bases between. This CDR3 spans 13 amino acids. Germline lookup yields CDR1 SGHTA and CDR2 FQGNSA.